One and the same sample provided the 5 T cell receptor beta chains below, sequenced in a study of blood T cell repertoires in COVID-19. Data came from immunoSEQ multiplex PCR; TCRdb stores just in-frame clones and leaves some out. The sample contains around 310,000 clones, 90% of which appear only once. Sequencing was performed on peripheral blood. The receptors stem from a woman aged 40 to 50 with COVID-19, enrolled during active disease.

About this clone: Other DNA sequences from this sample encode an identical CDR3 as well. V usage is TRBV28 and J usage is TRBJ1-2, with D possibly matching TRBD1 (5 bases). V lost 2 bases to trimming and J lost 8 bases, with 9 bases between them. Per germline, CDR1 MDHEN and CDR2 SYDVKM. CDR3 length: 12 residues. The CDR3 nucleotides are TGTGCCAGCAGTTTAAGGGGAGGCGGCTACACCTTC. Its protein product is CASSLRGGGYTF.

The chain has TRBV3-1 (or the pseudogene TRBV3-2) and TRBJ1-2; a possible D gene is TRBD1 (5 bases). The V gene lost 4 bases and the J gene lost 5 bases, with 20 bases spanning the gap. This CDR3 contains 16 residues. Germline lookup yields CDR1 LGHDT and CDR2 YNNKEL (reference sequence). DNA for the CDR3: TGTGCCAGCAGCCTCACGCGGGGACCTGAAGGGTATGGCTACACCTTC. This encodes CASSLTRGPEGYGYTF.

This chain uses TRBV7-9 with TRBJ2-3; D possibly corresponds to TRBD2 (6 bases). The CDR3 is 14 amino acids. The V end lost 1 base, the J end lost 6 bases, and 11 bases lay between the germline ends. Germline assignment: CDR1 SEHNR and CDR2 FQNEAQ (reference sequence). The CDR3 DNA is TGTGCCAGCAGCTTAGGGGGAGGCTGGGATACGCAGTATTTT. Protein sequence: CASSLGGGWDTQYF.

The rearrangement joins TRBV5-1 to TRBJ2-5; 11 bases agree with TRBD1. Germline CDR1 and CDR2: SGHRS and YFSETQ. CDR3 length: 18 residues. V lost 0 bases, J lost 5 bases, and 12 bases stayed unmatched. For the CDR3, the DNA is TGCGCCAGCAGCTTGGGTTTCCGGACAGGGGGCTTTGGGGAGACCCAGTACTTC. This translates into CASSLGFRTGGFGETQYF.

V is TRBV28 and J is TRBJ2-3, with D tentatively TRBD1 (6 bases). The germline V and J ends were trimmed by 10 bases and 0 bases, with 14 bases remaining between them. CDR1 and CDR2 (germline): MDHEN, SYDVKM. The CDR3 consists of 14 residues. CDR3 in DNA: TGTGCCACCACCCGGACAGCGAGCACAGATACGCAGTATTTT. Translating it yields CATTRTASTDTQYF.